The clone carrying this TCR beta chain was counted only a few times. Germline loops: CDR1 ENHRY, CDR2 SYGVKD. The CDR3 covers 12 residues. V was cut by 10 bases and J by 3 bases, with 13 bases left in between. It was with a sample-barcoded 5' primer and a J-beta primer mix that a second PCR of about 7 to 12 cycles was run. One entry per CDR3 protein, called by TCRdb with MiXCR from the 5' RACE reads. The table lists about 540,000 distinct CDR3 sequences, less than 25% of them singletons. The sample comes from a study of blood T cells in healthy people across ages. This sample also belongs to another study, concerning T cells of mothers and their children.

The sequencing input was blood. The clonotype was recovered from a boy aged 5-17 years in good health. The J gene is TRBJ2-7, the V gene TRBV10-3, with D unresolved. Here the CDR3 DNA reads TGTGCCACTGGTCGTCGGTACTACGAGCAGTACTTC. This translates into CATGRRYYEQYF.